Sequencing of this T cell receptor beta chain was carried out in a study of T cell changes during pregnancy in multiple sclerosis. The ends lost 5 bases at V and 8 bases at J; junction bases unmatched: 6. The CDR3 runs to 14 residues. From germline, CDR1 is MDHEN and CDR2 SYDVKM. Assay used: immunoSEQ multiplex PCR; TCRdb lists only in-frame clones, some missing. Among around 50,000 clones listed, more than 85% were seen once. The sequence derives from a female donor in good health, enrolled as a control in a pregnancy study. The sample in question was peripheral blood, obtained after pregnancy. The V call is TRBV28, the J call TRBJ1-6, with 7 bases fitting TRBD1. CDR3 residues: CASSVTGEDSPLHF. As DNA, the CDR3 is TGTGCCAGCAGTGTAACAGGGGAGGATTCACCCCTCCACTTT.